These T cell receptor beta chains were read from a single sample in a study of blood T cell repertoires in COVID-19. Assay used: immunoSEQ multiplex PCR; TCRdb lists only in-frame clones, some missing. The sample holds about 300,000 clones, approximately 88% seen once. Sequenced input: peripheral blood. These receptors all come from a man younger than 35 who had recovered from COVID-19. CDR3s include the opening cysteine and the closing phenylalanine or tryptophan. Fields, in order: V gene, clone size, D gene, J gene, CDR3 DNA, CDR3 protein. A D gene is named only where the DNA matches it firmly. Only part of the rows carry a size: once, few, many, or a class if the clone is expanded.

TRBV2,-,TRBD2,TRBJ2-1,TGTGCCAGCAGGGCGGCGGGGCAGGGCTGGGGGACTAGCTATGACAATGAGCAGTTCTTC,CASRAAGQGWGTSYDNEQFF
TRBV27,-,TRBD1,TRBJ1-5,TGTGCCAGCAGTTTATCCTGGGACAGGGGCTTTGGCAATCAGCCCCAGCATTTT,CASSLSWDRGFGNQPQHF
TRBV6-5,-,TRBD1,TRBJ1-6,TGTGCCAGCAGTCGTCGACAGGGAGCTACTTCACCCCTCCACTTT,CASSRRQGATSPLHF
TRBV10-2,few,-,TRBJ2-6,TGCGCCAGCAGTGATCCGGGCTCTGGGGCCAACGTCCTGACTTTC,CASSDPGSGANVLTF
TRBV6-5,-,TRBD2,TRBJ2-3,TGTGCCAGCAGTCCACTAGCGGGGGGCACAGATACGCAGTATTTT,CASSPLAGGTDTQYF
TRBV5-4,-,TRBD2,TRBJ2-2,TGTGCCAGTTCCTTGGTAGCGGGGGGGCCTGGCACCGGGGAGCTGTTTTTT,CASSLVAGGPGTGELFF
TRBV6-5,-,-,TRBJ1-6,TGTGCCAGCGCTTGGTCCGGGTCTAATTCACCCCTCCACTTT,CASAWSGSNSPLHF
TRBV30,-,TRBD1,TRBJ1-5,TGTGCCTACTCCCAGGGGGCCGATCAGCCCCAGCATTTT,CAYSQGADQPQHF
TRBV6-5,-,TRBD1,TRBJ2-1,TGTGCCAGCAGTCCGGAGTGGGGTAAAGGGGGCGCACGGTTCTTC,CASSPEWGKGGARFF
TRBV5-1,-,-,TRBJ1-1,TGCGCCAGCAGCTGGGGAGGGGCAGCCAACACTGAAGCTTTCTTT,CASSWGGAANTEAFF
TRBV9,-,TRBD2,TRBJ2-3,TGTGCCAGCAGCTCCGGACTAGCGGGAGTCACAGATACGCAGTATTTT,CASSSGLAGVTDTQYF
TRBV24-1,-,TRBD1,TRBJ2-7,TGTGCCACCAGTTTGGGAAGCGGGACAGGGACCCACGAGCAGTACTTC,CATSLGSGTGTHEQYF
TRBV14,-,-,TRBJ2-1,TGTGCCAGCAGCCAGCCGACAGCGTGGAAAGTCTTC,CASSQPTAWKVF
TRBV19,-,-,TRBJ1-2,TGTGCCAGTACCCAAACAGGCCACTATGGCTACACCTTC,CASTQTGHYGYTF
TRBV5-4,-,TRBD1,TRBJ1-1,TGTGCCAGCAGCTCTAGACAGGGGGCCCCTTTGAACACTGAAGCTTTCTTT,CASSSRQGAPLNTEAFF
TRBV6-6,-,TRBD1,TRBJ2-7,TGTGCCAGCAGTTTAACCAGGGGGGAGCAGTACTTC,CASSLTRGEQYF
TRBV5-5,-,TRBD1,TRBJ1-4,TGTGCCAGCAGCTTTTTTGGGACAGCTAATGAAAAACTGTTTTTT,CASSFFGTANEKLFF
TRBV14,-,-,TRBJ2-3,TGTGCCAGCAGCCAAGGGGGCGCGGATACGCAGTATTTT,CASSQGGADTQYF
TRBV2,-,-,TRBJ2-7,TGTGCCAGCAATGGGCAGGACTCCTACGAGCAGTACTTC,CASNGQDSYEQYF
TRBV6-7,-,TRBD1,TRBJ1-2,TGTGCCAGCAGTTGGGTGCGACAGGGGCGGGGTGGCTACACCTTC,CASSWVRQGRGGYTF
TRBV10-3,once,TRBD2,TRBJ2-1,TGTGCCATGGCGGGGAGGGAGGTCAATGAGCAGTTCTTC,CAMAGREVNEQFF
TRBV11-3,-,TRBD2,TRBJ2-3,TGTGCCAGCAGCTTTAGCGGGAACACAGATACGCAGTATTTT,CASSFSGNTDTQYF
TRBV19,-,TRBD2,TRBJ2-7,TGTGCCAGTAGTATGTTAGCGGGAGCCGGCGAGCAGTACTTC,CASSMLAGAGEQYF
TRBV7-6,-,-,TRBJ1-4,TGTGCCAGCAGACCCTTTTCAAGAGAGAATGAAAAACTGTTTTTT,CASRPFSRENEKLFF
TRBV9,once,TRBD2,TRBJ2-7,TGTGCCAGCAGTGAGGGACTAGTTAGGAGCGAGCAGTACTTC,CASSEGLVRSEQYF
TRBV18,-,TRBD2,TRBJ2-7,TGTGCCAGCTCACCTAGCGGGAGGGCCGGAGAGCAGTACTTC,CASSPSGRAGEQYF
TRBV6-5,-,-,TRBJ2-7,TGTGCCAGCAGCCAGGGTTCCTACGAGCAGTACTTC,CASSQGSYEQYF
TRBV18,-,TRBD2,TRBJ2-6,TGTGCCAGCTCACCATTAGGGAGGGCTGGGGCCAACGTCCTGACTTTC,CASSPLGRAGANVLTF
TRBV5-1,-,TRBD1,TRBJ2-7,TGCGCCAGCAGCCTGGGCCCGGGACAGTACTCCTACGAGCAGTACTTC,CASSLGPGQYSYEQYF
TRBV3-1/TRBV3-2,-,-,TRBJ1-2,TGTGCCAGCAGCCAAGGGAGAACGGGGGGAGGCTACACCTTC,CASSQGRTGGGYTF
TRBV19,few,-,TRBJ1-5,TGTGCCAGTAGTCTTCCAGGGGCTGGTCAGCCCCAGCATTTT,CASSLPGAGQPQHF
TRBV27,once,-,TRBJ1-2,TGTGCCAGCAGTTTGGTGCCCCCAGGACTCTATGGCTACACCTTC,CASSLVPPGLYGYTF
TRBV27,-,-,TRBJ2-3,TGTGCCAGCAGTTTAGGAGACACAGATACGCAGTATTTT,CASSLGDTDTQYF
TRBV30,-,-,TRBJ2-7,TGTGCCTGGAATCCGTCTAAGCACGAGCAGTACTTC,CAWNPSKHEQYF
TRBV4-1,-,-,TRBJ1-2,TGCGCCAGCAGCCAAGAGATGGTTGACAGCCACTATGGCTACACCTTC,CASSQEMVDSHYGYTF